Following are 10 T cell receptor beta chains from one sample sequenced in a study of identical twins. TCRdb re-called the 5' RACE reads through MiXCR, storing one row per CDR3 protein. The sample consists of some 570,000 distinct CDR3 sequences, 20% to 25% of them appearing once. This same sample was also taken into another study, of yellow fever vaccine responses in identical twins.

Sequenced material: CD4+ T cells sorted from blood. The origin of the receptors is a woman younger than 35 in good health.

The rearrangement links TRBV5-1 to TRBJ2-7, with D unclear. CDR3 size: 15 residues. Germline lookup yields CDR1 SGHRS and CDR2 YFSETQ. V lost 6 bases, J lost 7 bases, and 23 bases lay in between. CDR3: CASTTAVDTAREQYF. In nucleotides, the CDR3 is TGCGCCAGCACGACTGCGGTTGACACCGCCCGAGAGCAGTACTTC.

This clonotype came up a few times. The V call is TRBV5-1, the J call TRBJ2-5; weak D call: TRBD2 (5 bases). The CDR3 covers 15 residues. The germline V and J ends were trimmed by 4 bases and 5 bases, with 18 bases remaining between them. The germline CDR1 and CDR2 sequences are SGHRS and YFSETQ. CDR3 residues: CASSKLGSSAETQYF. The CDR3 nucleotides read TGCGCCAGCAGCAAACTAGGGTCTTCGGCGGAGACCCAGTACTTC.

This clonotype was observed a few times. This chain uses TRBV6-5 with TRBJ2-7, with 13 bases identical to TRBD2. Germline CDR1 is MNHEY and CDR2 is SVGAGI. The CDR3 length is 18 residues. The V gene end was trimmed by 2 bases and the J gene end by 3 bases; junction bases not matched to a gene: 10. The chain's CDR3 is CASSYPGTSGTGGYEQYF. The CDR3 nucleotides read TGTGCCAGCAGTTACCCCGGGACTAGCGGGACGGGGGGCTACGAGCAGTACTTC.

The J gene is TRBJ1-4, the V gene TRBV19; D gene uncertain. The germline V and J ends were trimmed by 6 bases and 5 bases, with 16 bases remaining between them. The V gene's germline CDR1 is LNHDA and CDR2 SQIVND (reference sequence). CDR3 length equals 15 residues. The CDR3 bases are TGTGCCAGTAGCCACCTCGGACTATTCAATGAAAAACTGTTTTTT. It yields the protein CASSHLGLFNEKLFF.

This clonotype showed up just a few times. The V gene is TRBV12-5, the J gene TRBJ2-1; 11 bases agree with TRBD2. CDR3 length: 17 residues. V shed 1 base and J 8 bases; nucleotides not matched to a gene: 10. Per germline, CDR1 LGHNT and CDR2 FRNRAP. CDR3 nucleotide sequence: TGTGCTAGTGGTTTGGGGGATAGCGGGAGGGCGGGCGATGAGCAGTTCTTC. This codes for CASGLGDSGRAGDEQFF. Using reference TRBV12-5 and TRBJ2-1 for the parts outside the CDR3, the full variable domain is DARVTQTPRHKVTEMGQEVTMRCQPILGHNTVFWYRQTMMQGLELLAYFRNRAPLDDSGMPKDRFSAEMPDATLATLKIQPSEPRDSAVYFCASGLGDSGRAGDEQFFGPGTRLTVL.

The chain links TRBV3-1 to TRBJ2-4; D is perhaps TRBD2 (6 bases). The V and J ends lost 10 bases and 1 base respectively, with 8 bases between them. Germline assignment: CDR1 LGHDT and CDR2 YNNKEL (reference sequence). The length of the CDR3 is 12 residues. The CDR3 region is CATREAKNIQYF. Here the CDR3 DNA reads TGTGCCACCCGGGAGGCCAAAAACATTCAGTACTTC. The entire variable domain, with the rest obtained from reference TRBV3-1 and TRBJ2-4, is as follows: DTAVSQTPKYLVTQMGNDKSIKCEQNLGHDTMYWYKQDSKKFLKIMFSYNNKELIINETVPNRFSPKSPDKAHLNLHINSLELGDSAVYFCATREAKNIQYFGAGTRLSVL.

This clonotype is a singleton in its sample. V and J are TRBV3-1 and TRBJ2-7, with D tentatively TRBD1 or TRBD2 (7 bases each). This CDR3 region has 14 residues. Between the trimmed V and J ends, which lost 4 bases and 3 bases, there was a span of 13 bases. Germline V gene sequence: CDR1 LGHDT, CDR2 YNNKEL (reference sequence). The CDR3: CASSLRGGVYEQYF. The DNA for the CDR3 is TGTGCCAGCAGCCTCAGGGGGGGGGTCTACGAGCAGTACTTC.

The chain's CDR3 is CASSPAGRARAGEQFF. The DNA of the CDR3 is TGTGCCAGCAGCCCGGCTGGGAGGGCCAGGGCGGGGGAGCAGTTCTTC. This chain links TRBV5-8 with TRBJ2-1, with TRBD2 matching over 7 bases. Germline V gene sequence: CDR1 SGHTS, CDR2 YDEGEE. With 4 bases clipped from V and 10 bases from J, the junction kept 17 bases outside the gene matches. The CDR3 totals 16 residues.

This clonotype has just a few counts. The chain is built from TRBV29-1 and TRBJ2-3; 12 bases line up with TRBD2. This CDR3 spans 18 amino acids. Germline CDR1 is SQVTM and CDR2 is ANQGSEA. The junction had 12 bases not matched to a gene; V was cut back by 4 bases and J by 1 base. CDR3 protein: CSVGATSGRGGGTDTQYF. In DNA, the CDR3 is TGCAGCGTTGGGGCGACTAGCGGGAGAGGAGGTGGCACAGATACGCAGTATTTT.

V usage is TRBV29-1 and J usage is TRBJ2-5; D gene unclear. The CDR3 is 12 residues long. Trimming cost V 4 bases and J 5 bases, with 11 bases left between them. CDR1 and CDR2 (germline): SQVTM, ANQGSEA. The CDR3 here is CSVGLVAETQYF. The CDR3 nucleotides read TGCAGCGTTGGATTGGTAGCTGAGACCCAGTACTTC.